The present TCR beta chain was sequenced within a study of shared clonotypes between healthy human individuals. Assay: immunoSEQ multiplex PCR; the TCRdb copy retains only in-frame clones and omits some. This sample has 2 million to 2.5 million clones, with 85% to 95% found just once. Trimming removed 5 bases at V and 0 bases at J, with 29 bases between. CDR3 size: 21 residues. CDR1 and CDR2 (germline): MNHEY, SMNVEV (reference sequence). The chain combines TRBV27 with TRBJ2-1; D possibly corresponds to TRBD2 (6 bases). Sequencing was done on a sample of naive CD4+ T cells from PBMCs. The subset denotes: CD45RA+ positively selected. The source of this sequence is a man between 18 and 35 years old in good health. Some clones in this sample may be carry-over from other donors' samples. CDR3 sequence reads: CASSPRASDLGRPRSYNEQFF. The CDR3 DNA reads as TGTGCCAGCAGTCCTCGGGCTAGCGACCTTGGGAGGCCCCGCTCCTACAATGAGCAGTTCTTC.